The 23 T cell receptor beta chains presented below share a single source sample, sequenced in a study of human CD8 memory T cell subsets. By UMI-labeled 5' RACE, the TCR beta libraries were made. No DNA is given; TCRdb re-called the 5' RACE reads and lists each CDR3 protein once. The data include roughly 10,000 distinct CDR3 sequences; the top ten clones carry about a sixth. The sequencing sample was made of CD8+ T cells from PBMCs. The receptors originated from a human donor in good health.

The CDR3 sequence is CASSSTLPGQGSEWETQYF. V is TRBV28 and J is TRBJ2-5; the D call of TRBD1 rests on TCRdb alone, since no DNA is present to check it. The CDR3 consists of 19 residues. Per the germline V gene, CDR1 is MDHEN and CDR2 is SYDVKM.

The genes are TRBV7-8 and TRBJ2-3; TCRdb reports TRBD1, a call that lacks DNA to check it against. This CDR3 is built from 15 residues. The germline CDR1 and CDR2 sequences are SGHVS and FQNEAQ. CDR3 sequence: CASSSTGGALDTQYF.

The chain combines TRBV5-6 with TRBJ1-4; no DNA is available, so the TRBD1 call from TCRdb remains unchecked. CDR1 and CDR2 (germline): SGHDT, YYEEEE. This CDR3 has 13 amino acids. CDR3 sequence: CASFDRSNEKLFF.

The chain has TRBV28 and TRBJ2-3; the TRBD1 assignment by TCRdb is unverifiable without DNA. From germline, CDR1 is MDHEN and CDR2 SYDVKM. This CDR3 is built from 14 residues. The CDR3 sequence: CASSFVAGTDTQYF.

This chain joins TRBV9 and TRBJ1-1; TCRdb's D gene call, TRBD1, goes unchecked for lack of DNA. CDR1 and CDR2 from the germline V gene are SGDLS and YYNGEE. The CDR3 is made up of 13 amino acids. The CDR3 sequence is CASSTPGVDEAFF.

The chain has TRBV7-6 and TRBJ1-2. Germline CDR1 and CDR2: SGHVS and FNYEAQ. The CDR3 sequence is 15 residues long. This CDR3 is CASSLGADSSYGYTF.

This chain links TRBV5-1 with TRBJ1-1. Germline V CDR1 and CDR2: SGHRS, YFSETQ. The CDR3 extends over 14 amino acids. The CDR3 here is CASSLRGSPTEAFF.

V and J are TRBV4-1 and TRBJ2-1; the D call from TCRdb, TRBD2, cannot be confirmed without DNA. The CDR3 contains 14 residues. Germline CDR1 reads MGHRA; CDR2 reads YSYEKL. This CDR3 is CASSLRLGADEQFF.

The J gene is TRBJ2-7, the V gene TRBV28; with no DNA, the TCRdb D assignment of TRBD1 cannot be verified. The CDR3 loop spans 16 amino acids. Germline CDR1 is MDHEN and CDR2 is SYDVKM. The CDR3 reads CASTSPDSGSFYEQYF. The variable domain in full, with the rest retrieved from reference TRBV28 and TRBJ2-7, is DVKVTQSSRYLVKRTGEKVFLECVQDMDHENMFWYRQDPGLGLRLIYFSYDVKMKEKGDIPEGYSVSREKKERFSLILESASTNQTSMYLCASTSPDSGSFYEQYFGPGTRLTVT.

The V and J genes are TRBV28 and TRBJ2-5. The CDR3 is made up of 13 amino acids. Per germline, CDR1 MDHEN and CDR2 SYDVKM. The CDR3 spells CASSRPETETQYF.

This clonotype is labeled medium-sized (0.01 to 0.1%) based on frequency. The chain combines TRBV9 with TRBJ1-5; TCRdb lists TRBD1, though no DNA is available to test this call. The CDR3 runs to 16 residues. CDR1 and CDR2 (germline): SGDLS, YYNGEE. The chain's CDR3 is CASSATGTGDNQPQHF.

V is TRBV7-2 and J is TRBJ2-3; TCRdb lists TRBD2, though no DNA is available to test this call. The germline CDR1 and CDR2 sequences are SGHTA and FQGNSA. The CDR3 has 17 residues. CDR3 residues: CASSPRGAGVDGDTQYF.

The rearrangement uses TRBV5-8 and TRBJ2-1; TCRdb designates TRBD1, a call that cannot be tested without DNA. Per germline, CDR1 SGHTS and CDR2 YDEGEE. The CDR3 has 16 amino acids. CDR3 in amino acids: CASSLGQGEVGNEQFF. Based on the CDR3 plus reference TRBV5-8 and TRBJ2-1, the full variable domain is EAGVTQSPTHLIKTRGQQATLRCSPISGHTSVYWYQQALGLGLQFLLWYDEGEERNRGNFPPRFSGRQFPNYSSELNVNALELEDSALYLCASSLGQGEVGNEQFFGPGTRLTVL.

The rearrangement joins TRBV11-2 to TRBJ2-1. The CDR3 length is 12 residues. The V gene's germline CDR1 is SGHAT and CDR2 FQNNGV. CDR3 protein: CASSLDFDEQFF.

This CDR3 reads CASSQGTKATEAFF. The chain links TRBV14 to TRBJ1-1. Germline CDR1 SGHDN, CDR2 FVKESK. This CDR3 contains 14 residues. Using reference TRBV14 and TRBJ1-1 for the parts outside the CDR3, the full variable domain is EAGVTQFPSHSVIEKGQTVTLRCDPISGHDNLYWYRRVMGKEIKFLLHFVKESKQDESGMPNNRFLAERTGGTYSTLKVQPAELEDSGVYFCASSQGTKATEAFFGQGTRLTVV.

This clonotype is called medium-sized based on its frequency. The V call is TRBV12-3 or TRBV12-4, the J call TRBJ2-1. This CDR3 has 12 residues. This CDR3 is CASNFDGDEQFF.

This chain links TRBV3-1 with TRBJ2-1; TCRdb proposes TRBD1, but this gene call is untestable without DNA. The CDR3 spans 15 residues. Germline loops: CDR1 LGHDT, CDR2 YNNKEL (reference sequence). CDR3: CASSPDRGGGNEQFF.

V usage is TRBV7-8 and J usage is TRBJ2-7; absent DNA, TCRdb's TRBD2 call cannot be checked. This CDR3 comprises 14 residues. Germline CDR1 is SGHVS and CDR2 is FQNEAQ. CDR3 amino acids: CASSSGLAPYEQYF.

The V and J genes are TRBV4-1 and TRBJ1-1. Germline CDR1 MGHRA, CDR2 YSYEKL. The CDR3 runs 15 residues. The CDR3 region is CASSQAQALNTEAFF.

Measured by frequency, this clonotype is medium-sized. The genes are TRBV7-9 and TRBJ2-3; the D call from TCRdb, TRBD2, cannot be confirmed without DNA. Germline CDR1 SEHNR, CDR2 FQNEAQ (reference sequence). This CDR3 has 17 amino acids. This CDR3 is CASSSPSGGEPTDTQYF.

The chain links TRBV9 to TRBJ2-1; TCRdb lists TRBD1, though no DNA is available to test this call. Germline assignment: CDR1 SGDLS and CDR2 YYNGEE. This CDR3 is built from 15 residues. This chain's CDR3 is CASSAGQGVYNEQFF.

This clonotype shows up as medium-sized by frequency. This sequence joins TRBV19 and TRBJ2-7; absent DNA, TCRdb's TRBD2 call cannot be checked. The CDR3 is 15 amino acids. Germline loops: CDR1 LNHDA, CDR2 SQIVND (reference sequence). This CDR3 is CASKISGTGAYEQYF. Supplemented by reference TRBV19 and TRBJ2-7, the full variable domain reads DGGITQSPKYLFRKEGQNVTLSCEQNLNHDAMYWYRQDPGQGLRLIYYSQIVNDFQKGDIAEGYSVSREKKESFPLTVTSAQKNPTAFYLCASKISGTGAYEQYFGPGTRLTVT.

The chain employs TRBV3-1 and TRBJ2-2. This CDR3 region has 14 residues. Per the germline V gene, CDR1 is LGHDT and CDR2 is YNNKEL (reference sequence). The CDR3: CASSPGFGFGELFF.